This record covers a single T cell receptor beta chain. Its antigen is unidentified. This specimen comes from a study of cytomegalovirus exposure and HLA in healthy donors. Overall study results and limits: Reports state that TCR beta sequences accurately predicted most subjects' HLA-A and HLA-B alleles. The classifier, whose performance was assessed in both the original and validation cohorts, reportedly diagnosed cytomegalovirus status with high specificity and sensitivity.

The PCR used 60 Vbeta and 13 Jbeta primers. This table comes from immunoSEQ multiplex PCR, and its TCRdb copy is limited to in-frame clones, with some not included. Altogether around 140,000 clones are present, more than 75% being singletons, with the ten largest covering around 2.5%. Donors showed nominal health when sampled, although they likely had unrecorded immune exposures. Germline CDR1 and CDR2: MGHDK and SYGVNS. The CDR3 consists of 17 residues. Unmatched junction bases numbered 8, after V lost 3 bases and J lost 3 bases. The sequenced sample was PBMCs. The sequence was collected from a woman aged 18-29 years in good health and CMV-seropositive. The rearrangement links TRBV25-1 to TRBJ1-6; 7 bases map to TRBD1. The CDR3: CASSDPRRDSYNSPLHF. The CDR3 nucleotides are TGTGCCAGCAGTGACCCACGCCGGGACAGCTATAATTCACCCCTCCACTTT. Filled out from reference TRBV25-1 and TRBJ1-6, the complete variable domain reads EADIYQTPRYLVIGTGKKITLECSQTMGHDKMYWYQQDPGMELHLIHYSYGVNSTEKGDLSSESTVSRIRTEHFPLTLESARPSHTSQYLCASSDPRRDSYNSPLHFGNGTRLTVT.